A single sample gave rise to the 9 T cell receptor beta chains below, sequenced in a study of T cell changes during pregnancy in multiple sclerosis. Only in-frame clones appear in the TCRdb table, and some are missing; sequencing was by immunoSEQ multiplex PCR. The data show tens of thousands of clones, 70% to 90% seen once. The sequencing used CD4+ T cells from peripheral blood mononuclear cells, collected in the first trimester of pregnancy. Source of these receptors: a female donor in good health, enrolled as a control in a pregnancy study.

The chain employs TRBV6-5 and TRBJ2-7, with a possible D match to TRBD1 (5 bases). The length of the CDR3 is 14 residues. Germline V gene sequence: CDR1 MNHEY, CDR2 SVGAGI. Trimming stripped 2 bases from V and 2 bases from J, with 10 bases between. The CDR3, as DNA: TGTGCCAGCAGTTACCCGACAGAGACCTACGAGCAGTACTTC. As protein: CASSYPTETYEQYF.

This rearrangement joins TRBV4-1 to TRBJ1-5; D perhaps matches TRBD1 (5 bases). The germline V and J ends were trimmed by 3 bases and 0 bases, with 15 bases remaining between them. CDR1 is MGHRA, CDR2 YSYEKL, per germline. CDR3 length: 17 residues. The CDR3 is CASSHPSGGNSNQPQHF. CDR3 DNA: TGCGCCAGCAGCCACCCCAGCGGGGGGAATAGCAATCAGCCCCAGCATTTT.

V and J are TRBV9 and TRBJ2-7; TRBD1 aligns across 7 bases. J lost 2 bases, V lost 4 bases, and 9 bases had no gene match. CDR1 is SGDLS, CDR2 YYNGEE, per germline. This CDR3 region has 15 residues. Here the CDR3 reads CASSFTGVGTYEQYF. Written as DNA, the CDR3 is TGTGCCAGCAGCTTTACAGGGGTTGGCACCTACGAGCAGTACTTC.

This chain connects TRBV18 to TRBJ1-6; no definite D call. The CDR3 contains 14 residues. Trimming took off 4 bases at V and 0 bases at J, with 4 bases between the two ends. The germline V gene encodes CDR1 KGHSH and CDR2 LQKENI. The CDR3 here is CASSQSSYNSPLHF. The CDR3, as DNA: TGTGCCAGCTCACAGAGCTCCTATAATTCACCCCTCCACTTT.

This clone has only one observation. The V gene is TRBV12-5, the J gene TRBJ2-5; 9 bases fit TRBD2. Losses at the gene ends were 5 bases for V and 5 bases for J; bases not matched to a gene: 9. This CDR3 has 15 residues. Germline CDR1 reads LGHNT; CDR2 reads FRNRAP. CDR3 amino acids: CASGERGALGETQYF. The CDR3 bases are TGTGCTAGTGGTGAGCGGGGGGCATTGGGGGAGACCCAGTACTTC.

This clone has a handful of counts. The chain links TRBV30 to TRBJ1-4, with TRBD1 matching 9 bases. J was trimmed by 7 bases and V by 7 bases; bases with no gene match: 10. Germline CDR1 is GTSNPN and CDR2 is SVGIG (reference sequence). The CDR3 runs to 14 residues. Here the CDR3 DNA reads TGTGCCTTTGGGCTTGGGACAGGGCCTGAAAAACTGTTTTTT. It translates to CAFGLGTGPEKLFF.

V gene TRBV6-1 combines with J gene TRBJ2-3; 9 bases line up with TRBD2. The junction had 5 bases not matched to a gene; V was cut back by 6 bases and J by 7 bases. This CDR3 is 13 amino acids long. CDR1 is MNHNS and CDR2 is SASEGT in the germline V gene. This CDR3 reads CASRPLAGHTQYF. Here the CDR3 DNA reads TGTGCCAGCAGACCTCTAGCGGGGCATACGCAGTATTTT.

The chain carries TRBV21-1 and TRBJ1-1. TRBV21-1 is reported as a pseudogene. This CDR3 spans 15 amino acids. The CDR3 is CASSKGEGGNTEAFF. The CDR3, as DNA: TGTGCCAGCAGCAAAGGGGAGGGAGGGAACACTGAAGCTTTCTTT.

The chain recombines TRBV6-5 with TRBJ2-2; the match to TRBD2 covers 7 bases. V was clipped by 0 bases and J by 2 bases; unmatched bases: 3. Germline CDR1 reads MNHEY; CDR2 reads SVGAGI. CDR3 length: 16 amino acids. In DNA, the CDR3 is TGTGCCAGCAGTTACTCGGGAGGGTCAAACACCGGGGAGCTGTTTTTT. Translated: CASSYSGGSNTGELFF.